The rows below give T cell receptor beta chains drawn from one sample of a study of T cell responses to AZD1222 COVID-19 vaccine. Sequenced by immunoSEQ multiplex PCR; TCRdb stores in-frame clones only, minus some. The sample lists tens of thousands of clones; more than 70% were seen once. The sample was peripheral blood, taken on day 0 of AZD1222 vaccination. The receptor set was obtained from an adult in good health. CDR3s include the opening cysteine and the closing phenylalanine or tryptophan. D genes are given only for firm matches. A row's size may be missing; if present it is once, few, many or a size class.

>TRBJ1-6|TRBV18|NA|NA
TGTGCCAGCTCACCACTCAGAAGAGAAGGGATGAATTCACCCCTCCACTTT
CASSPLRREGMNSPLHF
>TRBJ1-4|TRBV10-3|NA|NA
TGTGCCATCAGGGGTACAGGGTACGGAAAACTGTTTTTT
CAIRGTGYGKLFF
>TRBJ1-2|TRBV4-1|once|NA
TGCGCCAGCAGCCAAGATCCGGAGGGGTATGGATATGGCTACACCTTC
CASSQDPEGYGYGYTF
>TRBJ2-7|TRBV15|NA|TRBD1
TGTGCCACCAGCAGAAGGACAGGGGGTACCTACGAGCAGTACTTC
CATSRRTGGTYEQYF
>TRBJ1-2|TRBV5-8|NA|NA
TGTGCCAGCAGCTTTCAGGGGTCGGCGGCTAACTATGGCTACACCTTC
CASSFQGSAANYGYTF
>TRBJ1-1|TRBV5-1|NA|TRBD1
TGCGCCAGCAGGGGGGACAGGACCCACGATGAAGCTTTCTTT
CASRGDRTHDEAFF
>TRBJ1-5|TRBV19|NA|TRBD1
TGTGCCAGTAGCGCTGAAAGACAGGGGAGACAACATTTT
CASSAERQGRQHF
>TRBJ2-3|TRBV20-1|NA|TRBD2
TGCAGTGCTAGTGGAGGAGCTAGCGGGAAGGGAGATACGCAGTATTTT
CSASGGASGKGDTQYF
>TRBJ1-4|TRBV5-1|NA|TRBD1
TGCGCCAGCAGCTTCCAAGCAGGGGGTAACGAAAAACTGTTTTTT
CASSFQAGGNEKLFF
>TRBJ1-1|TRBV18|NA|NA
TGTGCCAGCTCACCTCAAAGAAACACTGAAGCTTTCTTT
CASSPQRNTEAFF
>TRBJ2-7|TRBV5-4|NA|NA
TGTGCCAGCAGCCCCGGGACGGTATCCTACGAGCAGTACTTC
CASSPGTVSYEQYF
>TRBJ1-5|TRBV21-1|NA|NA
TGTGCCAGCAGCAAAAGGGGCCACAGGGGGTCGGATCAGCCCCAGCATTTT
CASSKRGHRGSDQPQHF
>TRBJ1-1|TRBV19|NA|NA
TGTGCCAGTAGTCCCTTGGGGACTGAAGCTTTCTTT
CASSPLGTEAFF
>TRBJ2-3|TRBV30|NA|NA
TGTGCCTGGAGTGTACCGGGCACAGATACGCAGTATTTT
CAWSVPGTDTQYF
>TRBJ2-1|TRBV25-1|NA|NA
TGTGCCAGCAGTGAATACCCTCGATTGGAGCAGTTCTTC
CASSEYPRLEQFF
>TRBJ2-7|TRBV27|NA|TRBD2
TGTGCCAGCCGACTAGCGGGAGGGCCCAGCTCCTACGAGCAGTACTTC
CASRLAGGPSSYEQYF
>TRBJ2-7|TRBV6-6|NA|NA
TGTGCCAGCAGTTACTCGTTGGACGAGCAGTACTTC
CASSYSLDEQYF
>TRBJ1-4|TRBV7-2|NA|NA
TGTGCCAGCAGCTTATTCTGGGGTGAAAAACTGTTTTTT
CASSLFWGEKLFF
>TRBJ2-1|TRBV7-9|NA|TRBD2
TGTGCCAGCAGCTCCCTCGGGCTAGCGGGCGTTAATGAGCAGTTCTTC
CASSSLGLAGVNEQFF
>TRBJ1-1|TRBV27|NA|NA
TGTGCCAGCAGTTTAATGTATGGGGGGGGGACTGAAGCTTTCTTT
CASSLMYGGGTEAFF
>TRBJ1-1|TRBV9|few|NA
TGTGCCAGCAGCGTACAGGCGAACACTGAAGCTTTCTTT
CASSVQANTEAFF
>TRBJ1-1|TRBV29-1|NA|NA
TGCAGCGTGTGGGGGACCGTGAACACTGAAGCTTTCTTT
CSVWGTVNTEAFF
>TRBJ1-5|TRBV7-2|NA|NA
TGTGCCAGCAGCTTACAGGCTGATAGCAATCAGCCCCAGCATTTT
CASSLQADSNQPQHF
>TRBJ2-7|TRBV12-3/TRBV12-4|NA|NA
TGTGCCAGCAGTTTAAGTATCCTCTCCGAGCAGTACTTC
CASSLSILSEQYF
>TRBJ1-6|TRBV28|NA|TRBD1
TGTGCCAGCAGTCGACAGGGGGCGAATTCACCCCTCCACTTT
CASSRQGANSPLHF
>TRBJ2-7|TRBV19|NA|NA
TGTGCCAGTACGGCAGGGGACTACGAGCAGTACTTC
CASTAGDYEQYF
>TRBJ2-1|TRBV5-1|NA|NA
TGCGCCAGCAGCTTGGACAATGAGCAGTTCTTC
CASSLDNEQFF
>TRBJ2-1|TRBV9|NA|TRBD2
TGTGCCAGCAGCCCCGGGACTAGGCGGGCGGATGAGCAGTTCTTC
CASSPGTRRADEQFF
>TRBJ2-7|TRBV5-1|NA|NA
TGCGCCAGCAGCTTGGAAGTGTTTTCTAGCGTCCCCGACGAGCAGTACTTC
CASSLEVFSSVPDEQYF
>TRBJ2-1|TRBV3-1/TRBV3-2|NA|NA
TGTGCCAGCAGCCAAGCGCCGCCTACCTACAATGAGCAGTTCTTC
CASSQAPPTYNEQFF
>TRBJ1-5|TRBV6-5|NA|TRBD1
TGTGCCAGCAGCGGACAGGGGGGTCAGCCCCAGCATTTT
CASSGQGGQPQHF
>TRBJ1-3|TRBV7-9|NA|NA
TGTGCCAGCAGCTTAAGGCTCTCTGGAAACACCATATATTTT
CASSLRLSGNTIYF
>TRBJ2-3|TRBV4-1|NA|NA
TGCGCCAGCAGCCAAGATCGCAACACAGATACGCAGTATTTT
CASSQDRNTDTQYF
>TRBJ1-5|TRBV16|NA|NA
TGTGCCAGCAGCCAGGCTAATAGCAATCAGCCCCAGCATTTT
CASSQANSNQPQHF
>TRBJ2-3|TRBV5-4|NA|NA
TGTGCCAGCAGCTTGTACGGGGGCACAGATACGCAGTATTTT
CASSLYGGTDTQYF
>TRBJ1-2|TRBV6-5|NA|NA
TGTGCCACCCCCGGCAGGTCTTACTATGGCTACACCTTC
CATPGRSYYGYTF
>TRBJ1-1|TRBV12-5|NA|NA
TGTGCTAGTGGTTTGGGGGGGAGGAACACTGAAGCTTTCTTT
CASGLGGRNTEAFF
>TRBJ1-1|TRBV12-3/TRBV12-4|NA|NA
TGTGCCAGCAGTTTAAACGGACCTGAAGCTTTCTTT
CASSLNGPEAFF
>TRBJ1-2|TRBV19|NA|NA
TGTGCCAGTAGCCGGATTAACTATGGCTACACCTTC
CASSRINYGYTF
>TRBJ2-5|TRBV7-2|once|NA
TGTGCCAGCAGCTTCCAAGAGACCCAGTACTTC
CASSFQETQYF
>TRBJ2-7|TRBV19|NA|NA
TGTGCCAGTAACGACCCCAGCTCCTACGAGCAGTACTTC
CASNDPSSYEQYF
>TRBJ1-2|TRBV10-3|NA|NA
TGTGCCATCAGTGAGTTTGGGGATAACTATGGCTACACCTTC
CAISEFGDNYGYTF
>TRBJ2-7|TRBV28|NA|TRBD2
TGTGCCAGCACCGCCAGCGGGAGCTACGAGCAGTACTTC
CASTASGSYEQYF
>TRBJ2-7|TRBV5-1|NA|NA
TGCGCCAGCAGCCGGGACGGGAGCTCCTACGAGCAGTACTTC
CASSRDGSSYEQYF
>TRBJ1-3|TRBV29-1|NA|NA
TGCAGCGTTGGGGGTCCTGGAAACACCATATATTTT
CSVGGPGNTIYF
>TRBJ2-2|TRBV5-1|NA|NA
TGCGCCAGCAGCTCAAGGGTCACCGGGGAGCTGTTTTTT
CASSSRVTGELFF
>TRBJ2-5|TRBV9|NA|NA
TGTGCCAGCAGCGTAGGGGATAGGTACCAAGAGACCCAGTACTTC
CASSVGDRYQETQYF
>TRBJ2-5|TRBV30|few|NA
TGTGCCTGCCTCTATAGCGCGGTACAAGAGACCCAGTACTTC
CACLYSAVQETQYF
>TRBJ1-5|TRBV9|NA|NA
TGTGCCAGCAGCCCACAGGGTAGCAATCAGCCCCAGCATTTT
CASSPQGSNQPQHF
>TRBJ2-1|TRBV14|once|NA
TGTGCCAGCAGCCGGGACCCGAGGAATGAGCAGTTCTTC
CASSRDPRNEQFF
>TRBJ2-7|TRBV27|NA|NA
TGTGCCAGCAGTCCGGGGGACAGACAGTACTTC
CASSPGDRQYF
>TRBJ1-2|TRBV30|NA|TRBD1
TGTGCCTGTACAGGGGGGTCTTTGGGCTATGGCTACACCTTC
CACTGGSLGYGYTF